This section outlines one TCR beta chain sequence together with its context. This record comes from a study of blood T cell repertoires in COVID-19. Assay used: immunoSEQ multiplex PCR; TCRdb lists only in-frame clones, some missing. The sample lists about 160,000 clones; 82% were seen once. Unmatched junction bases numbered 6, after V lost 4 bases and J lost 3 bases. This CDR3 spans 14 amino acids. CDR1 SGHRS and CDR2 YFSETQ come from the germline V gene. The sample was peripheral blood. This receptor was taken from a woman between 35 and 50 years old with COVID-19, enrolled during active disease. J is TRBJ1-1 and V is TRBV5-1; 7 bases match TRBD1. CDR3 DNA: TGCGCCAGCAGCGTAACAGGGGTTGACACTGAAGCTTTCTTT. Encoded protein: CASSVTGVDTEAFF.